The 10 T cell receptor beta chains below were found in one sample sequenced in a study of T cells after yellow fever vaccination. Via MiXCR, TCRdb re-called the 5' RACE reads, giving one row per CDR3 protein. Of almost 600,000 distinct CDR3 sequences listed, roughly 14% are singletons. Sequenced material: PBMCs, taken on the day of the yellow fever booster vaccination. The source of these receptors is a man aged 30 to 45 who received the YFV17D yellow fever vaccine.

This clonotype was observed a handful of times. The rearrangement uses TRBV7-2 and TRBJ2-5; either TRBD1 or TRBD2 may fit D (5 bases each). Germline CDR1 SGHTA, CDR2 FQGNSA. V shed 5 bases and J shed 5 bases, with 18 bases lying between them. CDR3 length: 15 residues. CDR3 sequence (DNA): TGTGCCAGCAGCACCCTGGCCCTTTGGGGGGAGACCCAGTACTTC. It is translated as CASSTLALWGETQYF.

The chain is built from TRBV3-1 and TRBJ2-7; 9 bases match TRBD1. Germline V gene data show CDR1 as LGHDT and CDR2 as YNNKEL (reference sequence). The CDR3 spans 15 residues. Trimming removed 7 bases from V and 3 bases from J; junction bases left unmatched: 10. CDR3 protein: CASTPGTGLGYEQYF. The CDR3 region has the DNA TGTGCCAGCACCCCGGGGACAGGGTTAGGCTACGAGCAGTACTTC.

This clonotype was seen many times. The chain is built from TRBV29-1 and TRBJ2-1; TRBD2 aligns across 7 bases. Trimming took 5 bases from V and 10 from J; bases not matched to a gene: 17. The CDR3 loop spans 15 amino acids. The germline gives CDR1 SQVTM, CDR2 ANQGSEA. The CDR3 here is CSVSLWAGEPGEQFF. As DNA, the CDR3 is TGCAGCGTTAGTTTATGGGCGGGAGAGCCGGGGGAGCAGTTCTTC.

This clonotype was recorded a few times. The CDR3 sequence: CASSLWLAGNYNEQFF. The CDR3 region has the DNA TGTGCCAGCAGCTTATGGTTAGCGGGAAACTACAATGAGCAGTTCTTC. The gene calls are TRBV7-9 and TRBJ2-1; 8 bases align to TRBD2. The CDR3 has 16 residues. The germline gives CDR1 SEHNR, CDR2 FQNEAQ (reference sequence). V shed 2 bases and J 3 bases; nucleotides not matched to a gene: 6.

The V call is TRBV7-2, the J call TRBJ2-7, with 7 bases matching TRBD1. This CDR3 has 15 residues. V shed 1 base and J 9 bases; nucleotides not matched to a gene: 12. Germline lookup yields CDR1 SGHTA and CDR2 FQGNSA. For the CDR3, the DNA is TGTGCCAGCAGCTTAGACGGGACAGCAACCGAGGGGCAGTACTTC. Its protein is CASSLDGTATEGQYF.

This clonotype was counted a few times. The chain joins TRBV7-8 to TRBJ2-1; 7 bases agree with TRBD2. There are 17 residues in the CDR3. Per germline, CDR1 SGHVS and CDR2 FQNEAQ. J lost 2 bases, V lost 3 bases, and 10 bases had no gene match. The CDR3 DNA is TGTGCCAGCAGCTTCGCGAGTGGAGGACTAGCCTACAATGAGCAGTTCTTC. It translates to CASSFASGGLAYNEQFF.

The V gene is TRBV2, the J gene TRBJ2-1, with 8 bases lining up with TRBD1. Germline V gene lookup returns CDR1 SNHLY and CDR2 FYNNEI. CDR3 length equals 17 residues. J was trimmed by 6 bases and V by 5 bases; bases with no gene match: 15. The CDR3 nucleotides read TGTGCCAGCAGTCCGCGATTGACAGGGGTCACCATCAATGAGCAGTTCTTC. Protein: CASSPRLTGVTINEQFF.

This clonotype has only a few counts. The CDR3 is CASSMSDSPGIYEQYF. CDR3 bases: TGTGCCAGTAGTATGTCTGACAGCCCTGGGATATACGAGCAGTACTTC. The rearrangement links TRBV19 to TRBJ2-7; possibly TRBD1 for D (5 bases). Germline CDR1 and CDR2: LNHDA and SQIVND (reference sequence). Between the trimmed V and J ends, which lost 3 bases and 4 bases, there was a span of 19 bases. This CDR3 is 16 amino acids long.

The gene calls are TRBV20-1 and TRBJ1-4, with D perhaps TRBD1 (5 bases). The CDR3 has 12 residues. V dropped 5 bases and J dropped 8 bases, with 12 bases sitting between them. The V gene's germline CDR1 is DFQATT and CDR2 SNEGSKA (reference sequence). CDR3 loop: CSAEGKREKLFF. CDR3 nucleotide sequence: TGCAGTGCTGAGGGGAAACGGGAAAAACTGTTTTTT.

CDR3 nucleotides: TGCAGTGCTAGAGGGCCAGCGGAGATTGGAGAGACCCAGTACTTC. Its translation: CSARGPAEIGETQYF. The V and J genes are TRBV20-1 and TRBJ2-5; TRBD2 is a possible D gene (5 bases). CDR3 length equals 15 residues. Germline CDR1 is DFQATT and CDR2 is SNEGSKA (reference sequence). Trimming cost V 1 base and J 4 bases, with 16 bases left between them.